This is a list of T cell receptor beta chains from one sample in a study of early T cells in non-severe SARS-CoV-2 infection. TCRdb independently ran MiXCR on the 5' RACE reads; one entry per CDR3 protein. The repertoire has tens of thousands of distinct CDR3 sequences, about 4.2% of them found once; the top ten carry about 4.2%. The sequencing sample was made of whole blood. The receptors were sampled from an adult who was a healthcare worker with PCR-confirmed SARS-CoV-2 infection or an uninfected control (not recorded which). Both conserved end residues are part of each CDR3. The order of the fields is clone size, J gene, D gene, V gene, CDR3 protein, CDR3 DNA. The D gene is left open where the match is weak. Not every row has a clone size; where given, it reads once, few, many or a size class.

>many|TRBJ2-3|TRBD2|TRBV25-1
CASSDARTSGGTDTQYF
TGTGCCAGCAGTGATGCCAGGACTAGCGGGGGCACAGATACGCAGTATTTT
>many|TRBJ2-1|NA|TRBV11-2
CASSSLRAPRAEFF
TGTGCCAGCAGCTCCCTCCGGGCCCCAAGGGCAGAGTTCTTC
>few|TRBJ1-1|TRBD1|TRBV20-1
CSARGWTGENSVNTEAFF
TGCAGTGCTAGAGGATGGACAGGGGAGAATTCTGTGAACACTGAAGCTTTCTTT
>few|TRBJ1-1|TRBD1|TRBV12-3/TRBV12-4
CASSPRQGNGNTEAFF
TGTGCCAGCAGTCCGAGACAGGGGAATGGGAACACTGAAGCTTTCTTT
>few|TRBJ2-1|TRBD1|TRBV5-6
CASSSVKVGTGNRWRQFF
TGTGCCAGCAGCTCCGTCAAGGTGGGGACAGGGAATCGGTGGAGGCAGTTCTTC
>few|TRBJ2-5|NA|TRBV6-6
CASSYLEETQYF
TGTGCCAGCAGTTACTTAGAAGAGACCCAGTACTTC
>large|TRBJ1-6|NA|TRBV7-2
CASSLGGTRALHF
TGTGCCAGCAGCTTAGGGGGTACCCGGGCCCTCCACTTT
>NA|TRBJ2-3|NA|TRBV5-1
CASSLVSLPGGTDTQYF
TGCGCCAGCAGCTTGGTGTCCCTACCTGGAGGCACAGATACGCAGTATTTT
>many|TRBJ1-3|NA|TRBV19
CASSIHETGNTIYF
TGTGCCAGTAGTATTCATGAAACTGGAAACACCATATATTTT
>many|TRBJ2-3|NA|TRBV20-1
CSQQGLGRDTQYF
TGCAGCCAACAGGGTCTCGGCCGAGATACGCAGTATTTT
>few|TRBJ2-7|NA|TRBV11-3
CASSPGLSPALVSYEQYF
TGTGCCAGCAGCCCAGGACTATCCCCGGCCTTAGTCTCCTACGAGCAGTACTTC
>many|TRBJ2-3|TRBD2|TRBV5-1
CASSLSSGGRDTQYF
TGCGCCAGCAGCTTGTCTAGCGGGGGAAGAGATACGCAGTATTTT
>few|TRBJ1-1|TRBD1|TRBV20-1
CSARGQGGKTEAFF
TGCAGTGCTAGGGGACAGGGAGGAAAGACTGAAGCTTTCTTT
>many|TRBJ1-2|NA|TRBV18
CASSVGTDTYGYTF
TGTGCCAGCTCAGTCGGGACCGACACTTATGGCTACACCTTC
>medium-sized|TRBJ2-1|NA|TRBV13
CASSLERERNEQFF
TGTGCCAGCAGCTTAGAGAGGGAGAGGAATGAGCAGTTCTTC
>many|TRBJ2-5|NA|TRBV3-1
CASSQGAETQYF
TGTGCCAGCAGCCAAGGTGCGGAGACCCAGTACTTC
>many|TRBJ1-2|NA|TRBV28
CATKQDNYGYTF
TGTGCCACCAAACAAGACAACTATGGCTACACCTTC
>NA|TRBJ2-7|TRBD2|TRBV5-1
CASSLAAGGTYEQYF
TGCGCCAGCAGCTTGGCAGCGGGAGGCACCTACGAGCAGTACTTC
>many|TRBJ2-7|TRBD2|TRBV7-2
CASSSASGTLYEQYF
TGTGCCAGCAGCTCGGCTAGCGGGACGCTCTACGAGCAGTACTTC
>few|TRBJ2-5|NA|TRBV4-1
CASSQDARGAQYF
TGCGCCAGCAGCCAAGATGCGCGAGGGGCCCAGTACTTC
>many|TRBJ2-2|NA|TRBV19
CASGTGHGGELFF
TGTGCCAGCGGAACAGGGCATGGCGGGGAGCTGTTTTTT
>many|TRBJ1-2|NA|TRBV7-2
CASSLGHNNYGYTF
TGTGCCAGCAGCTTAGGACATAACAACTATGGCTACACCTTC
>NA|TRBJ1-4|NA|TRBV4-1
CASSPGTNNEKLFF
TGCGCCAGCAGTCCCGGGACAAATAATGAAAAACTGTTTTTT
>medium-sized|TRBJ2-7|NA|TRBV6-5
CASSRRGDYEQYF
TGTGCCAGCAGTCGCAGGGGGGATTACGAGCAGTACTTC
>many|TRBJ2-7|TRBD2|TRBV29-1
CSVVGPGGGYEQYF
TGCAGCGTTGTAGGGCCGGGAGGAGGTTACGAGCAGTACTTC
>many|TRBJ2-6|TRBD1|TRBV7-9
CASSLVGQTYSGANVLTF
TGTGCCAGCAGCTTAGTGGGACAGACGTACTCTGGGGCCAACGTCCTGACTTTC
>many|TRBJ2-1|NA|TRBV27
CASSLGGSYNEQFF
TGTGCCAGCAGTTTGGGAGGCTCCTACAATGAGCAGTTCTTC
>few|TRBJ2-1|NA|TRBV24-1
CATSDSGRYNEQFF
TGTGCCACCAGTGATTCCGGACGTTACAATGAGCAGTTCTTC
>NA|TRBJ2-2|TRBD1|TRBV29-1
CSAWTGTANTGELFF
TGCAGCGCCTGGACCGGGACAGCGAACACCGGGGAGCTGTTTTTT
>few|TRBJ2-3|NA|TRBV10-3
CAISASKSTDTQYF
TGTGCCATCAGTGCAAGCAAAAGCACAGATACGCAGTATTTT
>NA|TRBJ2-1|NA|TRBV2
CASSEAPLSEQFF
TGTGCCAGCAGTGAAGCCCCCCTAAGTGAGCAGTTCTTC
>few|TRBJ2-2|NA|TRBV3-1
CASSPMGAGELFF
TGTGCCAGCAGCCCCATGGGGGCCGGGGAGCTGTTTTTT
>many|TRBJ2-2|TRBD2|TRBV6-6
CASRASGGNTGELFF
TGTGCCAGCAGAGCTAGCGGGGGGAACACCGGGGAGCTGTTTTTT
>few|TRBJ2-1|TRBD1|TRBV5-1
CASSLRQGAGVAEQFF
TGCGCCAGCAGCCTGAGACAGGGGGCGGGAGTGGCTGAGCAGTTCTTC
>many|TRBJ2-7|NA|TRBV27
CASSFPLRPLGSLDEQYF
TGTGCCAGCAGTTTCCCATTACGCCCATTGGGGTCCCTGGACGAGCAGTACTTC
>many|TRBJ2-1|NA|TRBV7-2
CASSPGGWNEQFF
TGTGCCAGCAGCCCAGGGGGGTGGAATGAGCAGTTCTTC
>few|TRBJ2-7|TRBD2|TRBV5-6
CASSFYGTTGSYEQYF
TGTGCCAGCAGCTTTTATGGGACTACCGGCTCCTACGAGCAGTACTTC
>many|TRBJ2-5|NA|TRBV18
CASSPFQREETQYF
TGTGCCAGCTCACCTTTTCAGAGGGAAGAGACCCAGTACTTC
>few|TRBJ2-3|TRBD2|TRBV6-6
CVSRTTSGSGTDTQYF
TGTGTCAGCAGAACGACTAGCGGGAGTGGGACAGATACGCAGTATTTT
>NA|TRBJ1-1|TRBD1|TRBV6-1
CASSDRDRPGSLF
TGTGCCAGCAGTGACCGGGACAGACCTGGAAGCCTCTTT
>many|TRBJ1-1|NA|TRBV6-5
CASSYPRGESNTEAFF
TGTGCCAGCAGTTACCCGAGAGGGGAGTCGAACACTGAAGCTTTCTTT
>many|TRBJ1-2|NA|TRBV19
CASSPAANYGYTF
TGTGCCAGTAGTCCGGCGGCTAACTATGGCTACACCTTC
>medium-sized|TRBJ2-7|NA|TRBV28
CASSPPGDKSYEQYF
TGTGCCAGCAGTCCCCCCGGGGACAAATCCTACGAGCAGTACTTC
>many|TRBJ2-5|NA|TRBV28
CASSLLPQDRETQYF
TGTGCCAGCAGTCTCCTCCCCCAAGACCGGGAGACCCAGTACTTC
>few|TRBJ2-1|NA|TRBV11-3
CASSLGTGAGNEQFF
TGTGCCAGCAGCTTAGGCACAGGGGCGGGAAATGAGCAGTTCTTC